This TCR beta chain is drawn from a study of tumor-infiltrating lymphocytes in primary liver carcinoma. Study-level background: Samples gave roughly 3.65 to 7.13 million productive TCRbeta reads, similar across tissue types.

The CDR3 totals 14 residues. Germline V gene sequence: CDR1 SGHAT, CDR2 FQNNGV. Comment on this clonotype: The target antigen is unknown. This clone may be a read error of a much larger clone one base away.

Whole-study results and caveats: Lower overlap was observed for tumor-adjacent and tumor-blood pairs relative to tumor region pairs. Significantly larger top-250-clone fractions were found in tumors than in blood (p = 0.039).

Investigators took RNA and DNA out together from 20-30 mg of unsorted bulk tissue. For each tumor, five separate regions were sampled. Making TCR beta cDNA involved approximately 0.5 ug total RNA and a constant-region primer. Investigators got TCR beta libraries out of three nested multiplex PCR rounds, done with slightly modified ARM-PCR. The study ran its first two PCR rounds for nine to ten cycles each, using TRBV1-TRBV30 forward primers and a C-beta reverse primer. Via MiXCR, TCRdb re-called the multiplex PCR reads, giving one row per CDR3 protein. The repertoire has roughly 30,000 distinct CDR3 sequences, around 71% of them found once; the top ten carry about 30%.

Material for sequencing was liver tumor tissue from sampling region 3. Described subset: tumor region T3, left-lateral pole. This clonotype originated in a woman in her twenties or thirties with primary liver carcinoma and hepatitis B virus infection. The chain joins TRBV11-2 to TRBJ2-3; D is ambiguous. The CDR3 region has the DNA TGTGTCAGCAGCTTAGCTTCGTTCACAGATACGCAGTATTTT. It specifies CVSSLASFTDTQYF. Complete variable domain (other parts from reference TRBV11-2 and TRBJ2-3): EAGVAQSPRYKIIEKRQSVAFWCNPISGHATLYWYQQILGQGPKLLIQFQNNGVVDDSQLPKDRFSAERLKGVDSTLKIQPAKLEDSAVYLCVSSLASFTDTQYFGPGTRLTVL.